These 9 T cell receptor beta chains came from one sample sequenced in a study of identical twins. Using its own MiXCR run on the 5' RACE reads, TCRdb lists one record per CDR3 protein. The sample shows hundreds of thousands of distinct CDR3 sequences, over 11% of them seen only once. The material sequenced was memory (CD45RO+) T cells sorted from blood. These receptors all stem from a woman under 30 in good health.

This clonotype occurred many times. Compared with germline, one end of the junction differs, possibly owing to a read error. The rearrangement links TRBV5-1 to TRBJ2-3; perhaps TRBD2 as D (5 bases). This CDR3 is built from 15 residues. Per germline, CDR1 SGHRS and CDR2 YFSETQ. The CDR3 reads CASSFEGASIDTQYF. The CDR3 DNA reads TGCGCCAGCAGCTTCGAGGGAGCGAGCATAGATACGCAGTATTTT.

This clonotype appeared a few times. The genes are TRBV20-1 and TRBJ2-1; no firm D call. The CDR3 consists of 12 residues. V was cut by 1 base and J by 7 bases, with 8 bases left in between. The V gene's germline CDR1 is DFQATT and CDR2 SNEGSKA (reference sequence). CDR3 nucleotide sequence: TGCAGTGCTAGAGTGTTGGAAAATGAGCAGTTCTTC. This codes for CSARVLENEQFF.

Many counts were recorded for this clonotype. The chain has TRBV6-1 and TRBJ1-1; TRBD1 aligns across 7 bases. CDR3 size: 14 residues. The V and J ends lost 6 bases and 3 bases, in that order; junction bases with no gene match: 7. Germline V gene sequence: CDR1 MNHNS, CDR2 SASEGT. The CDR3 region is CASRTGQRHTEAFF. CDR3 nucleotides: TGTGCCAGCAGGACGGGACAGAGACACACTGAAGCTTTCTTT.

This clonotype was seen more than once but under ten times. The chain recombines TRBV3-1 with TRBJ2-5; D gene unclear. Deletions cut 6 bases from V and 1 base from J, with 6 bases between. The CDR3 is 12 residues long. The germline gives CDR1 LGHDT, CDR2 YNNKEL (reference sequence). CDR3 nucleotides: TGTGCCAGCAGTACCCTCCAAGAGACCCAGTACTTC. Protein product: CASSTLQETQYF.

This clonotype was detected ten times or more. The CDR3 loop reads CASSLLRTGTGLKQFF. For the CDR3, the DNA is TGTGCCAGCAGCTTGTTGCGGACGGGGACAGGGTTAAAGCAGTTCTTC. This chain connects TRBV5-8 to TRBJ2-1; 9 bases align to TRBD1. Trimming took 1 base from V and 11 from J; bases not matched to a gene: 13. There are 16 residues in the CDR3. CDR1 and CDR2 from the germline V gene are SGHTS and YDEGEE.

This sequence joins TRBV30 and TRBJ2-3; 10 nucleotides match TRBD2. The CDR3 extends over 15 amino acids. The V gene's germline CDR1 is GTSNPN and CDR2 SVGIG (reference sequence). The trim removed 5 bases at V and 5 bases at J, leaving 10 bases unmatched. CDR3 protein: CAWAGLAGERDTQYF. DNA of the CDR3: TGTGCCTGGGCGGGGCTAGCGGGAGAGCGAGATACGCAGTATTTT.

This chain uses TRBV9 with TRBJ2-2; D is uncertain. The ends were cut back, 0 bases at V and 1 base at J, with 7 bases in the middle. Looked up from germline, CDR1 is SGDLS and CDR2 is YYNGEE. The CDR3 contains 15 residues. CDR3 coding DNA: TGTGCCAGCAGCGTAGGTCTGCTGAACACCGGGGAGCTGTTTTTT. It translates to CASSVGLLNTGELFF.

This clonotype was recorded many times. This chain connects TRBV5-1 to TRBJ2-2; 8 positions match TRBD1. There are 15 residues in the CDR3. CDR1 SGHRS and CDR2 YFSETQ come from the germline V gene. J was trimmed by 0 bases and V by 4 bases; bases with no gene match: 2. The CDR3 region is CASSPDRANTGELFF. The CDR3, as DNA: TGCGCCAGCAGCCCGGACAGGGCGAACACCGGGGAGCTGTTTTTT.

The chain recombines TRBV6-4 with TRBJ2-1, with 8 nucleotides matching TRBD2. Germline V lookup: CDR1 MRHNA, CDR2 SNTAGT. Trimming removed 6 bases from V and 6 bases from J; junction bases left unmatched: 7. The CDR3 is 14 residues long. CDR3 in amino acids: CASSREGRSNEQFF. In nucleotides, the CDR3 is TGTGCCAGCAGCCGGGAGGGCCGATCCAATGAGCAGTTCTTC.